This TCR beta chain emerged from a study of blood T cells in healthy people across ages. Sample-barcoded 5' priming and a J-beta primer mix drove a second PCR of about 7 to 11 cycles. TCRdb redid the calling of the 5' RACE reads with MiXCR, one entry per CDR3 protein. The sample holds about 780,000 distinct CDR3 sequences, around 25% seen once. The CDR3 has 15 residues. J lost 4 bases, V lost 3 bases, and 2 bases had no gene match. From germline, CDR1 is SGHRS and CDR2 YFSETQ. Separately, the same data were catalogued under a study of T cells of mothers and their children.

Sequencing was performed on blood. This receptor was taken from a boy between 10 and 17 years old in good health. The gene calls are TRBV5-1 and TRBJ2-2; the match to TRBD1 covers 11 bases. The CDR3 is CASSSGQGATGELFF. DNA of the CDR3: TGCGCCAGCAGCTCCGGACAGGGGGCCACCGGGGAGCTGTTTTTT.